The 13 T cell receptor beta chains below all came from one sample that was sequenced in a study of blood T cell repertoires in COVID-19 (TCRdb year 2020). To prepare the library, the immunoSEQ multiplex PCR assay was applied. TCRdb's version of the immuneACCESS table is confined to in-frame rearrangements and falls short of the full clone set. An unresolved V gene accounts for under half of the shortfall where checked; the remainder is of unknown origin. The sample profile shows fewer than 55,000 clones; roughly four fifths of them were found once. The ten largest clonotypes hold roughly 2.6% of the sample. The sequenced sample consisted of peripheral blood. These receptors were taken from a woman aged 60-75 years with acute or convalescent COVID-19.

V usage is TRBV2 and J usage is TRBJ1-2; a weak D match, TRBD1 (5 bases). The V gene lost 7 bases and the J gene lost 1 base, with 13 bases spanning the gap. The CDR3 runs 14 residues. Germline V CDR1 and CDR2: SNHLY, FYNNEI. This CDR3 reads CASKLSGLNYGYTF. The CDR3 coding sequence is TGTGCCAGCAAATTGTCGGGACTTAACTATGGCTACACCTTC.

V and J are TRBV7-2 and TRBJ2-7, with TRBD1 matching over 10 bases. This CDR3 is built from 15 residues. V was clipped by 5 bases and J by 5 bases; unmatched bases: 9. CDR1 and CDR2 (germline): SGHTA, FQGNSA. For the CDR3, the DNA is TGTGCCAGCAGCCTGGGTGACAGGGGGCGCAACGAGCAGTACTTC. Its protein is CASSLGDRGRNEQYF.

The rearrangement links TRBV10-3 to TRBJ2-4, with a possible D match to TRBD1 (6 bases). CDR3 size: 14 residues. The germline V and J ends were trimmed by 0 bases and 6 bases, with 9 bases remaining between them. The germline V gene has CDR1 ENHRY and CDR2 SYGVKD. The CDR3 loop reads CAISESPTGNIQYF. CDR3 DNA sequence: TGTGCCATCAGTGAGTCCCCGACAGGAAACATTCAGTACTTC.

This chain links TRBV7-3 with TRBJ2-2; 9 bases match TRBD1. The CDR3 has 15 amino acids. With V trimmed by 11 bases and J by 5 bases, 12 bases remained unmatched. Germline V gives CDR1 SGHTA, CDR2 FQGTGA. Here the CDR3 DNA reads TGTGCCTCCCACCCGGGACAGGGTACGACCGGGGAGCTGTTTTTT. Amino acids: CASHPGQGTTGELFF.

The J gene is TRBJ1-2, the V gene TRBV30, with D hard to call. The CDR3 sequence is 15 residues long. Trimming took 3 bases from V and 3 from J, leaving 17 bases between them. Germline V gene sequence: CDR1 GTSNPN, CDR2 SVGIG (reference sequence). Here the CDR3 reads CAWREPGQVDYGYTF. In nucleotides, the CDR3 is TGTGCCTGGAGGGAACCCGGCCAGGTAGACTATGGCTACACCTTC.

The V gene is TRBV18, the J gene TRBJ2-7; 12 nucleotides agree with TRBD2. The CDR3 is 18 amino acids. J gave up 0 bases and V 3 bases, and 9 bases lay outside the gene matches. Germline CDR1 reads KGHSH; CDR2 reads LQKENI. In DNA, the CDR3 is TGTGCCAGCTCACCGCGACTAGCGGGAGTCACGTCCTCCTACGAGCAGTACTTC. Translation gives CASSPRLAGVTSSYEQYF. The variable domain in full, completed from reference TRBV18 and TRBJ2-7, reads NAGVMQNPRHLVRRRGQEARLRCSPMKGHSHVYWYRQLPEEGLKFMVYLQKENIIDESGMPKERFSAEFPKEGPSILRIQQVVRGDSAAYFCASSPRLAGVTSSYEQYFGPGTRLTVT.

V usage is TRBV18 and J usage is TRBJ1-3; TRBD1 matches at 7 bases. This CDR3 has 17 residues. In germline, CDR1 is KGHSH, CDR2 LQKENI. Trimming cost V 6 bases and J 3 bases; bases outside gene matches: 14. The CDR3 DNA is TGTGCCAGCTCGCGTTCAGGAAGACAGGGCTATGGAAACACCATATATTTT. This encodes CASSRSGRQGYGNTIYF.

The chain recombines TRBV2 with TRBJ2-3, with D perhaps TRBD2 (6 bases). The CDR3 is 13 amino acids. The V end was cut by 2 bases, the J end by 6 bases, with 9 bases between. The germline V gene has CDR1 SNHLY and CDR2 FYNNEI. The CDR3 sequence is CASSESAGDTQYF. CDR3 in DNA: TGTGCCAGCAGTGAATCCGCGGGGGATACGCAGTATTTT.

The rearrangement links TRBV5-1 to TRBJ2-3; 8 bases match TRBD2. With V trimmed by 0 bases and J by 4 bases, 7 bases remained unmatched. The CDR3 sequence is 16 residues long. Germline assignment: CDR1 SGHRS and CDR2 YFSETQ. CDR3 DNA: TGCGCCAGCAGCTTGGATTCGGGGGGGCAAGCAGATACGCAGTATTTT. It codes for CASSLDSGGQADTQYF.

V is TRBV5-4 and J is TRBJ2-3; 7 bases are a match to TRBD2. Per germline, CDR1 SGHNT and CDR2 YYREEE (reference sequence). V lost 3 bases and J lost 3; bases outside the gene matches: 10. The CDR3 totals 16 residues. In nucleotides, the CDR3 is TGTGCCAGCAGCTCCGACGCGGGGGTGGGAACAGATACGCAGTATTTT. Translation gives CASSSDAGVGTDTQYF.

In its sample, this clone was seen once. The V and J genes are TRBV6-5 and TRBJ1-6; no reliable D call. This CDR3 is 15 amino acids long. CDR1 and CDR2 from the germline V gene are MNHEY and SVGAGI. Between the trimmed V and J ends, which lost 7 bases and 0 bases, there was a span of 10 bases. This chain's CDR3 is CASKAANSYNSPLHF. The CDR3 DNA reads TGTGCCAGCAAGGCAGCGAACTCCTATAATTCACCCCTCCACTTT.

This chain uses TRBV28 with TRBJ2-7, with TRBD1 identical over 7 bases. Germline trimming cut 5 bases from V and 5 bases from J; bases unmatched to any gene: 9. Germline V gene lookup returns CDR1 MDHEN and CDR2 SYDVKM. CDR3 length: 14 residues. The CDR3 DNA follows: TGTGCCAGCAGTCCTCAGACAGGGTTGGACGAGCAGTACTTC. Translated: CASSPQTGLDEQYF.

The gene calls are TRBV7-3 and TRBJ2-1; no reliable D call. Trimming removed 1 base at V and 0 bases at J, with 10 bases between. This CDR3 contains 16 residues. Germline V lookup: CDR1 SGHTA, CDR2 FQGTGA. The CDR3 here is CASSLSGPSSYNEQFF. The CDR3 nucleotides are TGTGCCAGCAGCTTAAGCGGCCCTAGCTCCTACAATGAGCAGTTCTTC.